Listed here are 10 T cell receptor beta chains from one sample, sequenced in a study of shared clonotypes between healthy human individuals. CD45RO negativity and positive selection for CCR7 defined naive CD8 cells, a population that excluded terminally differentiated effector memory CD45RA+ cells. Clones were sequenced by immunoSEQ multiplex PCR, and TCRdb holds only the in-frame ones, with some missing. Of about 2.1 million clones listed, roughly 95% are singletons. The source material was naive CD8+ T cells from PBMCs. The receptors shown here come from a young man in good health. Some clones in this sample may be carry-over from other donors' samples.

The V call is TRBV19, the J call TRBJ1-5; a possible D gene is TRBD1 (6 bases). CDR3 size: 13 residues. CDR1 and CDR2 (germline): LNHDA, SQIVND (reference sequence). With 7 bases removed from V and 7 bases from J, the gap between germline ends came to 14 bases. The CDR3 reads CASMGDKSQPQHF. CDR3 coding DNA: TGTGCCAGTATGGGGGACAAGAGCCAGCCCCAGCATTTT.

This clone was seen a single time. This chain joins TRBV27 and TRBJ2-2; D remains ambiguous. This CDR3 comprises 17 residues. V lost 8 bases to trimming and J lost 5 bases, with 24 bases between them. Germline-derived CDR1 and CDR2 are MNHEY and SMNVEV (reference sequence). CDR3 residues: CASGDRPIFENTGELFF. CDR3 coding DNA: TGTGCCAGCGGGGATCGACCTATATTTGAAAATACCGGGGAGCTGTTTTTT.

The V call is TRBV7-2, the J call TRBJ2-7, with D unresolved. The CDR3 spans 14 residues. CDR1 and CDR2 from the germline V gene are SGHTA and FQGNSA. Trimming stripped 3 bases from V and 0 bases from J, with 9 bases between. This CDR3 is CASSFGPLSYEQYF. The CDR3 bases are TGTGCCAGCAGCTTCGGGCCGCTCTCCTACGAGCAGTACTTC. Drawing the rest from reference TRBV7-2 and TRBJ2-7, the complete variable domain is GAGVSQSPSNKVTEKGKDVELRCDPISGHTALYWYRQSLGQGLEFLIYFQGNSAPDKSGLPSDRFSAERTGGSVSTLTIQRTQQEDSAVYLCASSFGPLSYEQYFGPGTRLTVT.

The rearrangement links TRBV19 to TRBJ2-3; 9 positions agree with TRBD1. The CDR3 is 17 residues long. J lost 2 bases, V lost 5 bases, and 11 bases had no gene match. Germline assignment: CDR1 LNHDA and CDR2 SQIVND (reference sequence). The CDR3 sequence is CASSLYYGQGPTDTQYF. In DNA form, the CDR3 reads TGTGCCAGTAGTCTCTATTACGGACAGGGGCCCACAGATACGCAGTATTTT.

The chain has TRBV27 and TRBJ1-1, with D tentatively TRBD1 (5 bases). The CDR3 loop spans 12 amino acids. Per the germline V gene, CDR1 is MNHEY and CDR2 is SMNVEV (reference sequence). V lost 11 bases and J lost 2, with 12 bases in between. The CDR3: CAAGQFNTEAFF. In DNA, the CDR3 is TGTGCCGCGGGGCAGTTTAACACTGAAGCTTTCTTT.

The V call is TRBV6-6, the J call TRBJ2-2, with D perhaps TRBD1 (5 bases). The CDR3 runs to 15 residues. The V and J ends lost 0 bases and 5 bases respectively, with 10 bases between them. Germline V gene lookup returns CDR1 MNHNY and CDR2 SVGAGI (reference sequence). This CDR3 is CASSYSGARTGELFF. In DNA form, the CDR3 reads TGTGCCAGCAGTTACTCTGGGGCCCGGACCGGGGAGCTGTTTTTT.

This clone was seen a single time. J is TRBJ2-6 and V is TRBV2; D call uncertain. CDR1 SNHLY and CDR2 FYNNEI come from the germline V gene. Trimming removed 1 base from V and 0 bases from J, with 13 bases in between. This CDR3 contains 18 residues. This CDR3 reads CASSEGVHSISGANVLTF. As DNA, the CDR3 is TGTGCCAGCAGTGAAGGGGTACACTCGATCTCTGGGGCCAACGTCCTGACTTTC.

This chain links TRBV7-3 with TRBJ2-2; D is uncertain. Germline V gene sequence: CDR1 SGHTA, CDR2 FQGTGA. The CDR3 runs to 13 residues. V was clipped by 4 bases and J by 3 bases, with 6 bases between them. Here the CDR3 reads CASSSPDTGELFF. DNA of the CDR3: TGTGCCAGCAGCTCCCCAGACACCGGGGAGCTGTTTTTT.

The chain carries TRBV28 and TRBJ2-7; D call uncertain. CDR3 length equals 13 residues. Germline V gene sequence: CDR1 MDHEN, CDR2 SYDVKM. V gave up 3 bases and J gave up 7 bases, with 13 bases separating them. CDR3 region: CASSLAGNREQYF. The DNA for the CDR3 is TGTGCCAGCAGTTTGGCCGGTAATAGGGAGCAGTACTTC.

The chain links TRBV7-2 to TRBJ2-2; D is ambiguous. From germline, CDR1 is SGHTA and CDR2 FQGNSA. V was pared by 5 bases and J by 0 bases, with 7 bases between. The CDR3 contains 14 residues. The CDR3 here is CASSRNTNTGELFF. CDR3 nucleotide sequence: TGTGCCAGCAGCCGAAATACGAACACCGGGGAGCTGTTTTTT.